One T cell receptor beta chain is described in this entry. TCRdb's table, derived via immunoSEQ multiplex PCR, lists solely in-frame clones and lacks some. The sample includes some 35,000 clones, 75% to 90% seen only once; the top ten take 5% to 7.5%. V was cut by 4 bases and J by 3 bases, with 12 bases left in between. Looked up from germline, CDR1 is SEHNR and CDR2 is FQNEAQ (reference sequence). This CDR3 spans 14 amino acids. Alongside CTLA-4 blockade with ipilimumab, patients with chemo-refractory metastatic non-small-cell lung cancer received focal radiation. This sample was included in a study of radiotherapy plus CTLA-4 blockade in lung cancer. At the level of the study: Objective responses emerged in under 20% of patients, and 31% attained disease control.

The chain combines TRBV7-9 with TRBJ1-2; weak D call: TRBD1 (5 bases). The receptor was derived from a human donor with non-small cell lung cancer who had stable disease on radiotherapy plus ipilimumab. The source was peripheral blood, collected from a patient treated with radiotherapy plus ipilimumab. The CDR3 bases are TGTGCCAGCAGCTCGGGGGGAGGCTACTATGGCTACACCTTC. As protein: CASSSGGGYYGYTF.